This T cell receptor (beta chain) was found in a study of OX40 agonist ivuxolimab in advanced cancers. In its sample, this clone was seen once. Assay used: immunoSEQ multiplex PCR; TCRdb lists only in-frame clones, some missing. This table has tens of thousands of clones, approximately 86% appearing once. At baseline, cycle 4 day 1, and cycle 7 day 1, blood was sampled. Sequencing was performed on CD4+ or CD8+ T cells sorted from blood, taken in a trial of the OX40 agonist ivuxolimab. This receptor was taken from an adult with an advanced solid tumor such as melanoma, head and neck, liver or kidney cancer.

CDR3 region: CASSLSTGGTYEQYF. The DNA of the CDR3 is TGTGCCAGCAGCTTAAGTACGGGGGGAACCTACGAGCAGTACTTC. The gene calls are TRBV7-6 and TRBJ2-7, with 7 positions matching TRBD2. Germline V gene data show CDR1 as SGHVS and CDR2 as FNYEAQ. Trimming cost V 2 bases and J 2 bases; bases outside gene matches: 6. The CDR3 sequence is 15 residues long.